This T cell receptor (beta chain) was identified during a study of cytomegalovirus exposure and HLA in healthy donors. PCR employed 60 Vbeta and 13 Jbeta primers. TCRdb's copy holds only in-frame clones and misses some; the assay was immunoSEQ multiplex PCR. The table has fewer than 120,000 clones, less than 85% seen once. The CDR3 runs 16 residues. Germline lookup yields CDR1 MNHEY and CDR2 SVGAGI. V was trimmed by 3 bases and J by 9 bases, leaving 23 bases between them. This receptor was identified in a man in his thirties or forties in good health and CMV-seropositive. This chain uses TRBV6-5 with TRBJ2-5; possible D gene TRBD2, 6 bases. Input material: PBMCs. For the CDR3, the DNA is TGTGCCAGCAGTTATTGGGGAGGTAGCAATCAGGTTGCCCAGTACTTC. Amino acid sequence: CASSYWGGSNQVAQYF.